The clone carrying this T cell receptor beta chain was recorded at least ten times. Its antigen is unidentified. Germline V gene sequence: CDR1 MNHNY, CDR2 SVGAGI (reference sequence). CDR3 length equals 13 residues. Trimming cost V 3 bases and J 4 bases, with 7 bases left between them. The data derive from a study of T cell repertoires in cytomegalovirus infection. Across the study: TCR beta signatures that were public indicated CMV infection and matching HLA type. Study-wide results and limits: Dominating the ex vivo response were HLA-C-restricted CMV-specific TCR beta clonotypes.

TCRdb reprocessed the reads via MiXCR and lists one record per CDR3 protein. The sample carries about 190,000 distinct CDR3 sequences, approximately 9.7% recorded once. This clonotype was obtained from a human donor in good health (CMV status not recorded). Some clones in this sample may be carry-over from other donors' samples. J is TRBJ1-5 and V is TRBV6-6; unclear D gene. The sequencing input was PBMCs. The DNA for the CDR3 is TGTGCCAGCAGTTATGGAGGGAATCAGCCCCAGCATTTT. It is translated as CASSYGGNQPQHF.